Included here is one TCR beta chain sequence, with context. Antigen: not known. This sample was taken from a study of cytomegalovirus exposure and HLA in healthy donors. Whole-study context: Unique TCRs numbering approximately 80 million, obtained from HLA-typed donors, made up an early data release.

The PCR made use of 60 Vbeta and 13 Jbeta primers. Data came from immunoSEQ multiplex PCR; TCRdb stores just in-frame clones and leaves some out. The table lists roughly 130,000 clones, around three quarters of them singletons, with more than 2.5% in the top ten. J gave up 0 bases and V 5 bases, and 10 bases lay outside the gene matches. The CDR3 is 19 residues long. CDR1 SGHTA and CDR2 FQGTGA come from the germline V gene. Study findings and constraints: At a 0.05 false discovery rate, a later analysis found roughly 17,000 TCR beta sequences to be associated with HLA alleles. Earlier analysis found most TCR beta V segments productive about 87% or about 30% of the time.

J is TRBJ2-2 and V is TRBV7-3, with 12 bases lining up with TRBD2. Material: PBMCs. The receptor was derived from an older woman in good health and CMV-seropositive. The CDR3 DNA follows: TGTGCCAGCAGCCTACGAGGACTAGCGGGGACCGCGAACACCGGGGAGCTGTTTTTT. Its translation: CASSLRGLAGTANTGELFF.